The clone carrying this T cell receptor (beta chain) has more than one count but fewer than ten. The sample is drawn from a study of blood T cell repertoires in COVID-19. Original processing methods: Quantification of nucleated cells was approximated via reference gene primer amplification. Data came from immunoSEQ multiplex PCR; TCRdb stores just in-frame clones and leaves some out. V, J and clone size reflect that table, while D and trimming were determined from the DNA. The table shows 70,000 or so clones, with about 69% occurring only once. Sequencing used peripheral blood. The sequence came from a man between 65 and 80 years old with acute or convalescent COVID-19.

In nucleotides, the CDR3 is TGCAGTGCCACCGTCGGGGGCGAGCAGTACTTC. Protein sequence: CSATVGGEQYF. V gene TRBV20-1 combines with J gene TRBJ2-7; D may be TRBD2 (6 bases). Germline loops: CDR1 DFQATT, CDR2 SNEGSKA (reference sequence). The CDR3 sequence is 11 residues long. Trimming shortened V by 6 bases and J by 6 bases, and 12 bases separated the two germline ends.